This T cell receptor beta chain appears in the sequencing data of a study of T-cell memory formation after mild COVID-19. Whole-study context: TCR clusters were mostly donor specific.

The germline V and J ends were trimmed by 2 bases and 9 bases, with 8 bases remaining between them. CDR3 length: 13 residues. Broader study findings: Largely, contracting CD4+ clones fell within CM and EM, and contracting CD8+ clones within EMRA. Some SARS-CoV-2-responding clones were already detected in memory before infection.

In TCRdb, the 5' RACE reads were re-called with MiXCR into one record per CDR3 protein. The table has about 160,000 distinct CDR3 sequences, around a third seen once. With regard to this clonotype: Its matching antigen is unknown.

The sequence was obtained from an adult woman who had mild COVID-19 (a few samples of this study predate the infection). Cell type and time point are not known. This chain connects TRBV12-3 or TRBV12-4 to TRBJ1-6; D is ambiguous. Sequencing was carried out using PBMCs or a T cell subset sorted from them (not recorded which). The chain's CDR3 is CASSLSLGSPLHF. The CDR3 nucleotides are TGTGCCAGCAGTTTATCCCTAGGTTCACCCCTCCACTTT.